This TCR beta chain was profiled in a study of T cells in tuberculosis. Sequencing was performed with immunoSEQ multiplex PCR; in TCRdb, only in-frame clones are kept and a portion is missing. The table lists tens of thousands of clones, roughly nine tenths of them singletons. In regard to this clone: What it binds is not known.

This CDR3 has 13 residues. CDR1 is SGHTA, CDR2 FQGNSA, per germline. V lost 2 bases to trimming and J lost 2 bases, with 6 bases between them. Broader study findings: Active tuberculosis patients had shorter CDR3-alpha; the beta difference was nonsignificant.

V is TRBV7-2 and J is TRBJ1-2; D is unclear. The sequenced material came from PBMCs. This receptor was taken from a donor between 5 and 29 years old with latent tuberculosis or without tuberculosis infection. Some clones in this sample may be carry-over from other donors' samples. The CDR3 DNA follows: TGTGCCAGCAGCTTAAAGGAGAACTATGGCTACACCTTC. Amino acids: CASSLKENYGYTF.